Shown below are 15 T cell receptor beta chains from a single sample sequenced in a study of blood T cell repertoires in COVID-19. Profiled with immunoSEQ multiplex PCR; TCRdb holds only in-frame clones, not every one. This sample has 150,000 or so clones, with approximately 82% found just once. Sequencing was carried out using peripheral blood. These receptors all come from a human donor with acute or convalescent COVID-19. The donor label of this sample is uncertain.

The CDR3 coding sequence is TGTGCCAGCAGCTTAAGATTGGGGCAGGGGAATGAAAAACTGTTTTTT. This translates into CASSLRLGQGNEKLFF. This chain joins TRBV11-2 and TRBJ1-4; D might be TRBD1 (6 bases). The V gene's germline CDR1 is SGHAT and CDR2 FQNNGV. V lost 2 bases and J lost 5, with 15 bases in between. CDR3 length equals 16 residues.

The V and J genes are TRBV2 and TRBJ1-1; D gene unclear. CDR3 length: 13 amino acids. The V end was cut by 6 bases, the J end by 0 bases, with 8 bases between. Germline V CDR1 and CDR2: SNHLY, FYNNEI. The DNA of the CDR3 is TGTGCCAGCAGCAGGACTTTGAACACTGAAGCTTTCTTT. This translates into CASSRTLNTEAFF.

This clone turned up a few times. CDR3 protein: CASSLGASSPDTQYF. The DNA of the CDR3 is TGTGCCAGCAGCTTGGGTGCTAGCAGCCCAGATACGCAGTATTTT. This chain uses TRBV5-4 with TRBJ2-3; tentatively, D is TRBD2 (5 bases). CDR1 is SGHNT and CDR2 is YYREEE in the germline V gene (reference sequence). The CDR3 extends over 15 amino acids. V was cut by 0 bases and J by 4 bases, with 12 bases left in between.

The chain uses TRBV12-5 and TRBJ1-5, with 8 nucleotides matching TRBD1. This CDR3 comprises 16 residues. Germline V gene lookup returns CDR1 LGHNT and CDR2 FRNRAP. J gave up 6 bases and V 0 bases, and 7 bases lay outside the gene matches. The CDR3 is CASGLVEGTGGQPQHF. The CDR3 coding sequence is TGTGCTAGTGGTTTGGTAGAGGGGACAGGTGGTCAGCCCCAGCATTTT.

The genes are TRBV29-1 and TRBJ1-3, with a weak D call TRBD1 (5 bases). Trimming took off 7 bases at V and 0 bases at J, with 10 bases between the two ends. There are 13 residues in the CDR3. In germline, CDR1 is SQVTM, CDR2 ANQGSEA. In nucleotides, the CDR3 is TGCAGCGGAGGGACTCACTCTGGAAACACCATATATTTT. Residues: CSGGTHSGNTIYF.

The V and J genes are TRBV28 and TRBJ1-4; D may be TRBD1 (5 bases). CDR1 and CDR2 from the germline V gene are MDHEN and SYDVKM. This CDR3 is built from 14 residues. Trimming cost V 6 bases and J 5 bases, with 13 bases left between them. The CDR3 is CASRRQLGNEKLFF. The DNA for the CDR3 is TGTGCCAGCAGGCGACAGTTGGGGAATGAAAAACTGTTTTTT.

This clone was found a few times. Here the CDR3 DNA reads TGTGCCAGCAGCCTGGGACAGTCCTACAATGAGCAGTTCTTC. This translates into CASSLGQSYNEQFF. The rearrangement links TRBV7-2 to TRBJ2-1, with 7 bases lining up with TRBD1. Germline V lookup: CDR1 SGHTA, CDR2 FQGNSA. This CDR3 contains 14 residues. V gave up 5 bases and J gave up 1 base; unmatched junction bases: 2.

The V gene is TRBV5-1, the J gene TRBJ1-4; possibly TRBD1 for D (6 bases). The germline V and J ends were trimmed by 3 bases and 5 bases, with 11 bases remaining between them. The CDR3 has 14 amino acids. CDR1 is SGHRS and CDR2 is YFSETQ in the germline V gene. This CDR3 reads CASSSDSWNEKLFF. In nucleotides, the CDR3 is TGCGCCAGCAGCTCGGACAGCTGGAATGAAAAACTGTTTTTT.

The CDR3 loop reads CASSVGAGVGYEQYF. CDR3 sequence (DNA): TGTGCCAGCAGCGTAGGGGCCGGGGTCGGGTACGAGCAGTACTTC. J is TRBJ2-7 and V is TRBV9; perhaps TRBD2 as D (5 bases). Trimming took off 0 bases at V and 4 bases at J, with 14 bases between the two ends. This CDR3 has 15 amino acids. CDR1 SGDLS and CDR2 YYNGEE come from the germline V gene.

This clone was counted only a few times. The V gene is TRBV5-1, the J gene TRBJ1-2; TRBD1 matches at 10 bases. CDR1 and CDR2 (germline): SGHRS, YFSETQ. J gave up 0 bases and V 6 bases, and 8 bases lay outside the gene matches. This CDR3 comprises 16 residues. In nucleotides, the CDR3 is TGCGCCAGCACCTTTGGACAGGGGGGATCTAACTATGGCTACACCTTC. Translation: CASTFGQGGSNYGYTF.

This clone was observed a single time. The V gene is TRBV2, the J gene TRBJ1-6; TRBD1 matches 8 bases. Germline V lookup: CDR1 SNHLY, CDR2 FYNNEI. The CDR3 has 18 residues. J gave up 14 bases and V 5 bases, and 23 bases lay outside the gene matches. The CDR3 sequence is CASSPYFPGTGPLRSLHF. The DNA of the CDR3 is TGTGCCAGCAGTCCTTACTTCCCCGGGACAGGACCCCTAAGGTCCCTCCACTTT.

This clone has a handful of counts. The chain recombines TRBV7-2 with TRBJ1-2; D unresolved. The CDR3 sequence is 15 residues long. V gave up 0 bases and J gave up 5 bases, with 13 bases separating them. Germline CDR1 and CDR2: SGHTA and FQGNSA. DNA of the CDR3: TGTGCCAGCAGCTTAGCCCCGGGCGGGGATTATGGCTACACCTTC. Protein sequence: CASSLAPGGDYGYTF. The variable domain in full, completed from reference TRBV7-2 and TRBJ1-2, reads GAGVSQSPSNKVTEKGKDVELRCDPISGHTALYWYRQSLGQGLEFLIYFQGNSAPDKSGLPSDRFSAERTGGSVSTLTIQRTQQEDSAVYLCASSLAPGGDYGYTFGSGTRLTVV.

The CDR3 is CASSTRGSGTEAFF. DNA of the CDR3: TGTGCCAGCAGTACCAGGGGGTCTGGCACTGAAGCTTTCTTT. This chain connects TRBV6-5 to TRBJ1-1, with 7 positions matching TRBD1. Germline V gives CDR1 MNHEY, CDR2 SVGAGI. Trimming removed 5 bases from V and 4 bases from J; junction bases left unmatched: 7. CDR3 length equals 14 residues.

The V and J genes are TRBV4-1 and TRBJ2-7; TRBD1 aligns across 7 bases. This CDR3 comprises 17 residues. J gave up 1 base and V 5 bases, and 14 bases lay outside the gene matches. The V gene's germline CDR1 is MGHRA and CDR2 YSYEKL. CDR3 loop: CASSSGQAARSSYEQYF. CDR3 in DNA: TGCGCCAGCAGCTCCGGACAGGCCGCGAGATCATCCTACGAGCAGTACTTC.

This sequence joins TRBV11-1 and TRBJ1-2; D is possibly TRBD1 (5 bases). The CDR3 covers 14 residues. Looked up from germline, CDR1 is SGHAT and CDR2 is FQDESV (reference sequence). The V and J ends lost 6 bases and 0 bases respectively, with 11 bases between them. CDR3 nucleotide sequence: TGTGCCAGCAGTCCAGGGTCGGCTAACTATGGCTACACCTTC. The encoded protein is CASSPGSANYGYTF.